These 8 T cell receptor beta chains share one sample of origin, sequenced in a study of tumor-infiltrating lymphocytes in localized non-small cell lung cancer. The assay was immunoSEQ multiplex PCR, and TCRdb's table has in-frame clones only and misses some. The sample shows about 12,000 clones, around 80% of them seen only once. Sequenced input: lung tumor tissue. The source is a human donor with non-small cell lung cancer.

The rearrangement joins TRBV10-3 to TRBJ2-5, with D perhaps matching TRBD1 (5 bases). This CDR3 has 14 residues. Looked up from germline, CDR1 is ENHRY and CDR2 is SYGVKD. Between the trimmed V and J ends, which lost 2 bases and 2 bases, there was a span of 9 bases. The CDR3 spells CAISEGQEQETQYF. The CDR3 coding sequence is TGTGCCATCAGTGAGGGACAAGAGCAAGAGACCCAGTACTTC.

The CDR3 sequence: CASSEAHEQFF. Here the CDR3 DNA reads TGCGCCAGCAGTGAGGCCCATGAGCAGTTCTTC. The chain links TRBV10-2 to TRBJ2-1; D call uncertain. V dropped 2 bases and J dropped 8 bases, with 4 bases sitting between them. The V gene's germline CDR1 is WSHSY and CDR2 SAAADI. This CDR3 contains 11 residues.

The rearrangement joins TRBV6-5 to TRBJ1-2; D call uncertain. Germline CDR1 is MNHEY and CDR2 is SVGAGI. CDR3 length equals 15 residues. Trimming removed 0 bases at V and 4 bases at J, with 12 bases between. The CDR3, as DNA: TGTGCCAGCAGTTACTCACCCGTATCCAGCTATGGCTACACCTTC. This translates into CASSYSPVSSYGYTF.

This chain uses TRBV30 with TRBJ1-2; TRBD1 aligns across 7 bases. The ends lost 3 bases at V and 4 bases at J; junction bases unmatched: 11. The CDR3 loop spans 15 amino acids. The germline CDR1 and CDR2 sequences are GTSNPN and SVGIG (reference sequence). CDR3 sequence (DNA): TGTGCCTGGAGAGATCAGGGGGGGATAGGCTATGGCTACACCTTC. Amino acid sequence: CAWRDQGGIGYGYTF.

The chain couples TRBV5-1 to TRBJ1-6; tentatively, D is TRBD1 (5 bases). V lost 0 bases and J 9 bases, leaving 19 bases between the germline ends. This CDR3 region has 17 residues. Looked up from germline, CDR1 is SGHRS and CDR2 is YFSETQ. The CDR3 DNA is TGCGCCAGCAGCTTGGGTAGTTGGGGGGTGGAGAGTTCACCCCTCCACTTT. Protein product: CASSLGSWGVESSPLHF. The full variable domain, its missing parts supplied by reference TRBV5-1 and TRBJ1-6, is KAGVTQTPRYLIKTRGQQVTLSCSPISGHRSVSWYQQTPGQGLQFLFEYFSETQRNKGNFPGRFSGRQFSNSRSEMNVSTLELGDSALYLCASSLGSWGVESSPLHFGNGTRLTVT.

The genes are TRBV12-1 and TRBJ1-6; the table's D call, TRBD1, has no DNA check behind it. TRBV12-1 constitutes a pseudogene. This CDR3 has 21 residues. CDR3 in amino acids: CASSLRDRGPSLSSYNSPLHF. CDR3 nucleotides: TGTGCCAGCAGCCTCCGGGACAGGGGGCCCTCATTGAGCTCCTATAATTCACCCCTCCACTTT.

This clone was observed a few times. The chain couples TRBV29-1 to TRBJ2-1; D is undetermined. The V gene's germline CDR1 is SQVTM and CDR2 ANQGSEA. This CDR3 is 14 amino acids long. With 4 bases removed from V and 0 bases from J, the gap between germline ends came to 10 bases. The CDR3 loop is CSVGSLSSYNEQFF. The CDR3 DNA is TGCAGCGTTGGTAGCCTCAGCTCCTACAATGAGCAGTTCTTC.

The genes are TRBV5-1 and TRBJ2-5, with a possible D match to TRBD1 (5 bases). CDR1 SGHRS and CDR2 YFSETQ come from the germline V gene. This CDR3 region has 15 residues. The ends were cut back, 5 bases at V and 2 bases at J, with 16 bases in the middle. DNA for the CDR3: TGCGCCAGCAGTCCGGCGGCAGGGCCTCAAGAGACCCAGTACTTC. Its protein product is CASSPAAGPQETQYF.